A selection of T cell receptor beta chains follows, all from one sample in a study of cytomegalovirus exposure and HLA in healthy donors. Sequenced by immunoSEQ multiplex PCR; TCRdb stores in-frame clones only, minus some. The profile shows roughly 150,000 clones, 75% to 80% of them singletons. The source material was PBMCs. These receptors were taken from a man between 25 and 39 years old in good health and CMV-seronegative. CDR3s leave out the opening cysteine and the closing phenylalanine or tryptophan. Clone size is stated in some rows and not others, as once, few, many or a class when expanded.

J	size	V	CDR3
TRBJ2-5	-	TRBV4-1	ASSQDSSTSGQTQY
TRBJ2-5	-	TRBV7-9	ASSLTGTFEETQY
TRBJ2-6	-	TRBV28	ASRRQGNSGANVLT
TRBJ2-7	few	TRBV11-3	ASSLEAGRSYEQY
TRBJ2-1	-	TRBV4-2	ASSQDLREGLGQF
-	-	TRBV30	AWSQGRGAYEQY
TRBJ2-1	once	TRBV5-1	ASSLRGFGQF
TRBJ2-7	once	TRBV30	AWSVPRTDTYEQY
TRBJ2-5	-	TRBV6-6	ASSPERRASDNQY
TRBJ2-7	-	TRBV5-4	ASSPSPGQVYEQY
TRBJ2-4	once	TRBV4-2	APHGRGRRPKNIQY
TRBJ2-2	few	TRBV19	ASSRGRASTGELF
TRBJ2-2	-	TRBV11-3	ASSVGLAGGTGELF
TRBJ1-1	-	TRBV29-1	SVIPLNTEAF
TRBJ2-5	-	TRBV5-1	ASSGGTSGTGTQY
TRBJ2-5	-	TRBV5-8	ASSLGTSEQETQY
TRBJ2-5	-	TRBV2	ASSPEGAWETQY
TRBJ2-3	-	TRBV6-6	ASTAGTSIHTQY
TRBJ2-4	-	TRBV10-1	ASSEASGRGDIQY
TRBJ2-7	-	TRBV29-1	SVSGTSGIKVLDEQY
TRBJ1-1	-	TRBV5-5	ASSFSTGNTEAF
TRBJ2-1	few	TRBV20-1	SALTSNEQF
TRBJ1-2	few	TRBV28	ASTTGTGDGYT
TRBJ2-1	-	TRBV9	ASSVGLAGGRSSYNEQF
TRBJ1-2	-	TRBV6-1	ASSGDSIYGYT
TRBJ2-7	-	TRBV30	AARIGTAISYEQY
TRBJ2-5	few	TRBV20-1	SALGGTQY
TRBJ2-3	-	TRBV6-1	ASSVSPPRQDTQY
TRBJ2-6	-	TRBV27	ASHPTAGTGANVLT
TRBJ2-7	once	TRBV30	AWSVFVSGEQY
TRBJ1-5	-	TRBV28	ASSLEGQPQH
TRBJ2-3	-	TRBV11-2	ASSPPGLAGDTQY
TRBJ2-1	-	TRBV6-4	ASSAGLGRRGSNEQF
TRBJ1-5	once	TRBV15	ATSRDEQPQH
TRBJ2-7	-	TRBV6-6	ASSPSGTGVYEQY
TRBJ2-1	once	TRBV25-1	ASSANGLAGGRF
TRBJ1-2	-	TRBV6-6	ASSLTRTGEHGYT
TRBJ1-5	-	TRBV6-5	ASSLRDSPNQPQH
TRBJ2-7	-	TRBV5-1	ASSLDWTETYEQY
TRBJ2-6	once	TRBV10-3	AISDTGGDTGANVLT
TRBJ2-7	-	TRBV7-8	ASSPLYEQY
TRBJ2-4	-	TRBV5-6	ASSLRGQNIQY
TRBJ1-1	-	TRBV5-6	ASSFGTGEAF
TRBJ2-7	-	TRBV4-2	ASSQGEGGDYEQY
TRBJ1-1	-	TRBV29-1	SVEAAAGTFRAF
TRBJ2-1	once	TRBV6-1	ASSEWEASYNEQF
TRBJ2-7	once	TRBV5-4	AGSFDRGFYEQY
TRBJ2-7	-	TRBV5-1	ASSLAHSGNFAYEQY
TRBJ2-1	-	TRBV19	ASRGSSSYNEQF
TRBJ2-3	few	TRBV5-1	ASSTGLSTSTDTQY
TRBJ1-2	few	TRBV5-1	ASSPIRGNGYT
TRBJ2-7	once	TRBV5-8	ASSLAGGRGSYEQY
TRBJ2-1	-	TRBV19	ASRANVVDEQF
TRBJ1-2	-	TRBV9	ASSNLGDRANYGYT
TRBJ2-7	-	TRBV5-6	ASSFSGSYEQY
TRBJ2-7	few	TRBV7-9	ASSPQGASYEQY
TRBJ1-1	few	TRBV30	AWSFGPGGSTEAF
TRBJ1-2	-	TRBV18	ASSSLAGPNYGYT
TRBJ1-1	few	TRBV27	ASSLTGGLGRGTEAF
TRBJ2-1	-	TRBV7-3	ASSLTSGREENEQF